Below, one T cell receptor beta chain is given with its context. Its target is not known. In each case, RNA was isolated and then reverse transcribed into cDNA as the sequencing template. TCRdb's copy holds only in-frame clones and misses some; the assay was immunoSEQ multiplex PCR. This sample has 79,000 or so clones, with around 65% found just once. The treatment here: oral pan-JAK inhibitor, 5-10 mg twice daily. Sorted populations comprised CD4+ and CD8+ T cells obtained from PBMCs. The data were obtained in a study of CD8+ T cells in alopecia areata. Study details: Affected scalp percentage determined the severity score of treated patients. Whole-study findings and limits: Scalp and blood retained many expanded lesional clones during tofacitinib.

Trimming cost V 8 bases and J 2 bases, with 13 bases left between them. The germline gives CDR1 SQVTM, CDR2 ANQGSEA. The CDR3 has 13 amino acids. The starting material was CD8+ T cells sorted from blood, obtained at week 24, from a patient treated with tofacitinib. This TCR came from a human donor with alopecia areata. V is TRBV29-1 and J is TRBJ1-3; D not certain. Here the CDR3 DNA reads TGCAGCATTATTAGGGATACTGGAAACACCATATATTTT. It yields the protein CSIIRDTGNTIYF.